Below are 13 T cell receptor beta chains sequenced from a single sample in a study of T cell clonality in common variable immunodeficiency. TCRdb keeps only in-frame clones here, not all; method: immunoSEQ multiplex PCR. The sample is made up of about 47,000 clones, none counted only once. Sequencing used peripheral blood mononuclear cells. The receptors stem from a person aged 18 to 70 in good health.

Ten or more counts support this clone. The read is 3 residues too short to cover the CDR3 end, so that end is filled in from the germline J gene. The V call is TRBV6-1, the J call TRBJ2-1; TRBD1 matches at 7 bases. Germline V gene sequence: CDR1 MNHNS, CDR2 SASEGT. This CDR3 contains 15 residues. J was trimmed by 6 bases and V by 4 bases; bases with no gene match: 9. This CDR3 is CASSGKGASRNEQFF. The sequenced CDR3 bases are TGTGCCAGCAGTGGCAAGGGGGCGTCCCGCAATGAG.

This clone was picked up many times. The read is 3 residues too short to cover the CDR3 end, so that end is filled in from the germline J gene. The chain has TRBV5-1 and TRBJ1-3; D remains unclear. This CDR3 spans 15 amino acids. V was clipped by 0 bases and J by 1 base, with 8 bases between them. Germline values: CDR1 SGHRS, CDR2 YFSETQ. The CDR3 DNA, read in part, is TGCGCCAGCAGCTTGGAGGTGAATTCTGGAAACACC. Translating it yields CASSLEVNSGNT. From start to end, the CDR3 is CASSLEVNSGNTIYF.

This clone was observed at least ten times. The missing CDR3 end, 3 residues past where the read stops, is filled in from the germline J gene. The genes are TRBV4-1 and TRBJ1-2; D ambiguous. The germline V gene has CDR1 MGHRA and CDR2 YSYEKL. CDR3 size: 15 residues. Trimming took 0 bases from V and 0 from J, leaving 8 bases between them. Incomplete CDR3 DNA: TGCGCCAGCAGCCAAGATTCATTAGCTAACTATGGC. This encodes CASSQDSLANYG. The CDR3 in its entirety is CASSQDSLANYGYTF.

This clone has at least ten counts. Read data end 3 residues before the CDR3 end; the end is taken from the germline J gene. The rearrangement uses TRBV30 and TRBJ1-4, with D perhaps matching TRBD1 (6 bases). The CDR3 is made up of 14 amino acids. V gave up 5 bases and J gave up 7 bases, with 17 bases separating them. Germline loops: CDR1 GTSNPN, CDR2 SVGIG (reference sequence). The covered CDR3 bases are TGTGCCTGGGCTCGGGGGGGCAAGAGTGAAAAA. Protein product: CAWARGGKSEK. The complete CDR3 reads CAWARGGKSEKLFF. The variable domain in full, completed from reference TRBV30 and TRBJ1-4, reads SQTIHQWPATLVQPVGSPLSLECTVEGTSNPNLYWYRQAAGRGLQLLFYSVGIGQISSEVPQNLSASRPQDRQFILSSKKLLLSDSGFYLCAWARGGKSEKLFFGSGTQLSVL.

This clone was detected many times. The CDR3 goes on 3 residues after the read ends, and that part is filled in from the germline J gene. The chain recombines TRBV19 with TRBJ2-5, with 9 bases matching TRBD1. Germline assignment: CDR1 LNHDA and CDR2 SQIVND (reference sequence). The CDR3 contains 13 residues. With 4 bases clipped from V and 5 bases from J, the junction kept 2 bases outside the gene matches. CDR3 sequence reads: CASSKDRGETQYF. The DNA read from the CDR3 is TGTGCCAGTAGTAAAGACAGGGGGGAGACC.

This clone was counted ten times or more. With the read ending 3 residues before the CDR3 end, the germline J gene is used to fill in that end. The chain couples TRBV11-2 to TRBJ1-1; D not certain. Germline CDR1 reads SGHAT; CDR2 reads FQNNGV. V gave up 4 bases and J gave up 7 bases, with 10 bases separating them. CDR3 size: 12 residues. The CDR3 is CASSYPNGEAFF. The CDR3 bases that were read are TGTGCCAGCAGCTACCCTAACGGTGAA.

Ten or more counts support this clone. The read stops 3 residues short of the end of the CDR3; the missing end is completed from the germline J gene. The rearrangement links TRBV20-1 to TRBJ1-2; TRBD1 might be the D (6 bases). Trimming shortened V by 3 bases and J by 0 bases, and 11 bases separated the two germline ends. The germline V gene has CDR1 DFQATT and CDR2 SNEGSKA (reference sequence). The CDR3 extends over 14 amino acids. The CDR3 sequence is CSARGQGSNYGYTF. The covered CDR3 bases are TGCAGTGCTAGGGGACAAGGATCTAACTATGGC.

This clone was seen ten or more times. The read terminates 3 residues ahead of where the CDR3 ends, so the germline J gene completes it. The genes are TRBV6-2 or TRBV6-3 and TRBJ2-7, with 9 bases identical to TRBD1. Germline CDR1 reads MNHEY; CDR2 reads SVGEGT. V dropped 5 bases and J dropped 5; count of bases not matched to a gene: 7. The CDR3 covers 14 residues. The CDR3 DNA, read in part, is TGTGCCAGCAGTAGGACAGGGGCGACCAACGAG. This sequence encodes CASSRTGATNE. The entire CDR3 reads CASSRTGATNEQYF.

This clone was observed at least ten times. CDR3 DNA (partial): TGCAGTGCTAGAGATCCAGGAACCTACAATGAG. It specifies CSARDPGTYNE. The CDR3, in full, reads CSARDPGTYNEQFF. This chain links TRBV20-1 with TRBJ2-1; D gene uncertain. Coverage ceases 3 residues before the CDR3 finishes, and the germline J gene fills in the end. The CDR3 length is 14 residues. Germline V gene sequence: CDR1 DFQATT, CDR2 SNEGSKA (reference sequence). The V and J ends lost 0 bases and 2 bases respectively, with 8 bases between them.

This clone was observed at least ten times. Read sequence stops 3 residues before the CDR3 end, and the germline J gene provides the missing end. This chain connects TRBV20-1 to TRBJ2-5; TRBD2 is a possible D gene (5 bases). This CDR3 has 21 amino acids. V gave up 1 base and J gave up 3 bases, with 33 bases separating them. Germline V gene sequence: CDR1 DFQATT, CDR2 SNEGSKA (reference sequence). CDR3 bases read: TGCAGTGCTAGAGCCGGTCGGTTTGTTTGTCGGGGATCGGGCCGAGAAGAGACC. It codes for CSARAGRFVCRGSGREET. The full CDR3 protein reads CSARAGRFVCRGSGREETQYF.

In its sample, this clone was seen many times. The read ends 3 residues shy of where the CDR3 ends; the end is completed using the germline J gene. The chain links TRBV5-1 to TRBJ1-6; D gene unclear. CDR1 is SGHRS and CDR2 is YFSETQ in the germline V gene. The V end lost 2 bases, the J end lost 3 bases, and 12 bases lay between the germline ends. The CDR3 is 16 amino acids. The CDR3 loop is CASSLLWRVYNSPLHF. CDR3 DNA (partial): TGCGCCAGCAGCTTACTTTGGAGGGTCTATAATTCACCC.

This clone has at least ten counts. The read comes to an end 3 residues before the CDR3 does, leaving the germline J gene to fill in the end. The genes are TRBV28 and TRBJ1-1, with D perhaps TRBD1 (6 bases). Germline V gene lookup returns CDR1 MDHEN and CDR2 SYDVKM. This CDR3 has 14 amino acids. The covered CDR3 bases are TGTGCCATCCCTAGACAGGCTCCCCCCTTCAAT. Residues: CAIPRQAPPFN. The full CDR3 protein is CAIPRQAPPFNAFF.

Ten or more counts support this clone. Read sequence stops 3 residues before the CDR3 end, and the germline J gene provides the missing end. This rearrangement joins TRBV28 to TRBJ1-3; 7 bases line up with TRBD1. The J segment lost 0 bases and the V segment lost 6 bases, leaving 5 bases of the junction unmatched. This CDR3 spans 15 amino acids. The germline V gene encodes CDR1 MDHEN and CDR2 SYDVKM. The part of the CDR3 DNA that was read is TGTGCCAGCAGAGGGGACAGAAGCTCTGGAAACACC. Its protein product is CASRGDRSSGNT. The entire CDR3 is CASRGDRSSGNTIYF.